A single sample gave rise to the 5 T cell receptor beta chains below, sequenced in a study of OX40 agonist ivuxolimab in advanced cancers. The method was immunoSEQ multiplex PCR; TCRdb's version includes in-frame clones alone and lacks a portion of them. The sample shows more than 60,000 clones, about 88% of them seen only once. The specimen was CD4+ or CD8+ T cells sorted from blood, collected in a trial of the OX40 agonist ivuxolimab. The receptors stem from an adult with an advanced solid tumor such as melanoma, head and neck, liver or kidney cancer.

In its sample, this clone was seen once. The chain combines TRBV18 with TRBJ2-3, with 8 bases aligning to TRBD2. CDR1 is KGHSH and CDR2 is LQKENI in the germline V gene. J lost 0 bases, V lost 8 bases, and 19 bases had no gene match. This CDR3 is 19 amino acids long. The CDR3 reads CASRTRGSRTSSSTDTQYF. In DNA form, the CDR3 reads TGTGCCAGCAGGACGCGGGGAAGCCGGACTAGCTCTAGCACAGATACGCAGTATTTT.

This chain connects TRBV27 to TRBJ1-2; the match to TRBD1 covers 11 bases. After removal of 5 bases from V and 3 bases from J, the junction contained 8 bases not matched to a gene. CDR3 length equals 16 residues. Germline V gene sequence: CDR1 MNHEY, CDR2 SMNVEV (reference sequence). The CDR3 spells CASSTHWTGGDYGYTF. The CDR3 DNA follows: TGTGCCAGCAGTACACACTGGACAGGGGGCGACTATGGCTACACCTTC.

Only a few counts were recorded for this clone. V is TRBV27 and J is TRBJ1-5, with TRBD1 as a possible D gene (5 bases). CDR1 is MNHEY, CDR2 SMNVEV, per germline (reference sequence). The CDR3 has 15 amino acids. Trimming cost V 2 bases and J 4 bases, with 12 bases left between them. The CDR3 bases are TGTGCCAGCAGTTTAATGGGGGGAGCAAATCAGCCCCAGCATTTT. Amino acids: CASSLMGGANQPQHF.

The rearrangement links TRBV27 to TRBJ1-4; 9 bases match TRBD1. Germline values: CDR1 MNHEY, CDR2 SMNVEV (reference sequence). The V and J ends lost 5 bases and 6 bases, in that order; junction bases with no gene match: 7. This CDR3 has 15 residues. CDR3 protein: CASSPAGTGYEKLFF. The CDR3 coding sequence is TGTGCCAGCAGTCCAGCCGGGACAGGGTATGAAAAACTGTTTTTT.

The gene calls are TRBV6-5 and TRBJ1-1, with a tentative D call TRBD1 (5 bases). Germline assignment: CDR1 MNHEY and CDR2 SVGAGI. With 6 bases removed from V and 4 bases from J, the gap between germline ends came to 15 bases. The CDR3 is 14 amino acids. The CDR3 coding sequence is TGTGCCAGCAGACCCGCGGGGGGGGGCACTGAAGCTTTCTTT. Its protein product is CASRPAGGGTEAFF.